This entry concerns a single TCR beta chain. No antigen is known for it. This record comes from a study of OX40 agonist ivuxolimab in advanced cancers. As for the study in general: Patients got intravenous ivuxolimab at 0.01 to 10 mg/kg every 2 weeks. Patients treated during dose escalation were battling hepatocellular carcinoma, melanoma, renal cell or head and neck cancer. General study results and limits: On average, a greater number of expanded clones characterised CD8+ T cells relative to CD4+.

TCRdb's table, derived via immunoSEQ multiplex PCR, lists solely in-frame clones and lacks some. Here the sample spans about 83,000 clones, over 75% being singletons. CDR1 and CDR2 from the germline V gene are SGHNT and YYREEE (reference sequence). CDR3 length equals 14 residues. V shed 3 bases, J shed 8 bases, and the junction held 10 bases outside the gene matches. The origin of this receptor is an adult with an advanced solid tumor such as melanoma, head and neck, liver or kidney cancer. This chain connects TRBV5-4 to TRBJ1-2; 7 bases match TRBD1. The input for sequencing was CD4+ or CD8+ T cells sorted from blood, taken in a trial of the OX40 agonist ivuxolimab. In DNA, the CDR3 is TGTGCCAGCAGCTCGGGCCAGGGGGTAGGCGGCTACACCTTC. It is translated as CASSSGQGVGGYTF.